This T cell receptor (beta chain) was profiled in a study of blood T cell repertoires in COVID-19. This CDR3 region has 15 residues. Original processing notes: Amplification of reference gene primers provided the estimated nucleated cell counts. Data came from immunoSEQ multiplex PCR; TCRdb stores just in-frame clones and leaves some out. V, J and clone size are those of that table, while D and trimming were read from the DNA. The sample yields roughly 300,000 clones, 65% to 90% seen once. The rearrangement uses TRBV21-1 and TRBJ2-4; the D call in the table, TRBD2, was not verified against the DNA. TRBV21-1 is assigned pseudogene status. The TCR comes from a human donor in a cohort sampled during active COVID-19. Source material: peripheral blood. The CDR3 sequence: CASSKAGLAKNIQYF. CDR3 DNA: TGTGCCAGCAGCAAAGCTGGACTAGCCAAAAACATTCAGTACTTC.